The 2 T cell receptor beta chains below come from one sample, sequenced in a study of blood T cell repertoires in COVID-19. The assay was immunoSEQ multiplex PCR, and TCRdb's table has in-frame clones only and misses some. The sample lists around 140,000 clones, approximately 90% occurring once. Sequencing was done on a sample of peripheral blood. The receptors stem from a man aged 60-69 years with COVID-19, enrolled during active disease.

Here the CDR3 reads CASSLRYEQYF. CDR3 sequence (DNA): TGTGCCAGCAGTCTGCGTTACGAGCAGTACTTC. This rearrangement joins TRBV28 to TRBJ2-7; D ambiguous. The CDR3 runs 11 residues. Germline lookup yields CDR1 MDHEN and CDR2 SYDVKM. The germline V and J ends were trimmed by 5 bases and 4 bases, with 6 bases remaining between them.

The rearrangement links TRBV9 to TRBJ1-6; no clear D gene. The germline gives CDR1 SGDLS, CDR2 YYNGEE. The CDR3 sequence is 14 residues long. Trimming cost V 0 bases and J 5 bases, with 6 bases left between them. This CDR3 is CASSVGQDNSPLHF. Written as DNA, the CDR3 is TGTGCCAGCAGCGTAGGGCAGGATAATTCACCCCTCCACTTT.